This passage covers 19 T cell receptor beta chains from one sample sequenced in a study of glioma-infiltrating T cells after dendritic cell vaccination. The data were produced by immunoSEQ multiplex PCR, yet TCRdb's version contains in-frame clones alone and is incomplete. The sample shows 85,000 to 95,000 clones, more than 75% of them seen only once. Sequences were derived from blood, sampled before dendritic cell vaccination. The origin of the receptors is a human donor with glioblastoma.

The chain links TRBV18 to TRBJ2-3; possible D gene TRBD2, 7 bases. The CDR3 has 15 amino acids. The V gene lost 2 bases and the J gene lost 1 base, with 10 bases spanning the gap. Germline CDR1 is KGHSH and CDR2 is LQKENI. DNA for the CDR3: TGTGCCAGCTCACCATCGGGGGGCCGCACAGATACGCAGTATTTT. Its translation: CASSPSGGRTDTQYF.

J is TRBJ1-1 and V is TRBV7-3; D is possibly TRBD1 (5 bases). The germline CDR1 and CDR2 sequences are SGHTA and FQGTGA. The CDR3 is made up of 14 amino acids. Deletions cut 5 bases from V and 3 bases from J, with 13 bases between. Here the CDR3 DNA reads TGTGCCAGCAGCATCCGGGGGGAAGACACTGAAGCTTTCTTT. Translated, it gives CASSIRGEDTEAFF.

This rearrangement joins TRBV7-6 to TRBJ2-3; the D is unclear. Germline CDR1 is SGHVS and CDR2 is FNYEAQ. Trimming stripped 5 bases from V and 6 bases from J, with 6 bases between. The length of the CDR3 is 11 residues. The CDR3, as DNA: TGTGCCAGCAGCCCCCTTGATACGCAGTATTTT. It is translated as CASSPLDTQYF. Looking up the rest from reference TRBV7-6 and TRBJ2-3 gives the full variable domain: GAGVSQSPRYKVTKRGQDVALRCDPISGHVSLYWYRQALGQGPEFLTYFNYEAQQDKSGLPNDRFSAERPEGSISTLTIQRTEQRDSAMYRCASSPLDTQYFGPGTRLTVL.

The V and J genes are TRBV9 and TRBJ1-5; D is unclear. Germline V lookup: CDR1 SGDLS, CDR2 YYNGEE. Trimming left V 4 bases short and J 3 bases short, with 11 bases between. The CDR3 sequence is 14 residues long. CDR3 region: CASSLGDVNQPQHF. The CDR3 DNA follows: TGTGCCAGCAGCTTGGGAGATGTCAATCAGCCCCAGCATTTT.

CDR3 amino acids: CASSPQHRASGYNEQFF. CDR3 sequence (DNA): TGTGCCAGCAGCCCCCAGCATCGGGCTAGCGGTTACAATGAGCAGTTCTTC. The J gene is TRBJ2-1, the V gene TRBV28; 7 bases map to TRBD2. Per germline, CDR1 MDHEN and CDR2 SYDVKM. The CDR3 contains 17 residues. The junction had 15 bases not matched to a gene; V was cut back by 6 bases and J by 4 bases.

The V call is TRBV7-3, the J call TRBJ2-3; 7 nucleotides line up with TRBD2. J lost 4 bases, V lost 6 bases, and 13 bases had no gene match. Germline V lookup: CDR1 SGHTA, CDR2 FQGTGA. This CDR3 is built from 16 residues. The CDR3 bases are TGTGCCAGCAGGTTAGGATACGGGGGGACCCCAGATACGCAGTATTTT. As protein: CASRLGYGGTPDTQYF.

This chain joins TRBV4-2 and TRBJ1-3, with D possibly being TRBD1 (6 bases). Germline V gene sequence: CDR1 LGHNA, CDR2 YNFKEQ. Deletions cut 0 bases from V and 2 bases from J, with 14 bases between. The CDR3 runs 17 residues. The chain's CDR3 is CASSQDGGPTTGNTIYF. DNA for the CDR3: TGTGCCAGCAGCCAAGATGGGGGCCCAACCACTGGAAACACCATATATTTT.

The chain joins TRBV5-4 to TRBJ2-1, with TRBD2 identical over 13 bases. J lost 8 bases, V lost 4 bases, and 6 bases had no gene match. Per the germline V gene, CDR1 is SGHNT and CDR2 is YYREEE (reference sequence). CDR3 length: 15 amino acids. In DNA, the CDR3 is TGTGCCAGCAGCCAACTAGCGGGGGGGAGGGATGAGCAGTTCTTC. Encoded protein: CASSQLAGGRDEQFF.

This clone was observed a few times. The CDR3 protein is CASSLGQTYSNQPQHF. In DNA form, the CDR3 reads TGTGCCAGCAGCTTGGGACAGACTTATAGCAATCAGCCCCAGCATTTT. The chain links TRBV5-8 to TRBJ1-5; tentative D call: TRBD1 (5 bases). Between the trimmed V and J ends, which lost 0 bases and 0 bases, there was a span of 10 bases. Looked up from germline, CDR1 is SGHTS and CDR2 is YDEGEE. The CDR3 extends over 16 amino acids.

The rearrangement links TRBV6-6 to TRBJ2-1, with 7 bases identical to TRBD2. The junction had 5 bases not matched to a gene; V was cut back by 1 base and J by 5 bases. The CDR3 spans 15 residues. CDR1 MNHNY and CDR2 SVGAGI come from the germline V gene (reference sequence). CDR3 amino acids: CASSYWGGIDNEQFF. Written as DNA, the CDR3 is TGTGCCAGCAGTTACTGGGGGGGGATCGACAATGAGCAGTTCTTC.

The rearrangement joins TRBV15 to TRBJ1-4, with D maybe TRBD1 (6 bases). The germline V and J ends were trimmed by 1 base and 4 bases, with 10 bases remaining between them. Germline V CDR1 and CDR2: LNHNV, YYDKDF (reference sequence). CDR3 length: 15 residues. Written as DNA, the CDR3 is TGTGCCACCAGCAGAGGGGGGCTGGGTAATGAAAAACTGTTTTTT. Translated, it gives CATSRGGLGNEKLFF.

DNA for the CDR3: TGTGCCACCAGCAGAACCGGGACAGGTGCTTCACCCCTCCACTTT. Translated: CATSRTGTGASPLHF. The chain employs TRBV15 and TRBJ1-6, with TRBD1 matching over 8 bases. V shed 2 bases and J 9 bases; nucleotides not matched to a gene: 6. Germline V gene lookup returns CDR1 LNHNV and CDR2 YYDKDF (reference sequence). This CDR3 has 15 residues.

V usage is TRBV5-1 and J usage is TRBJ2-5, with 15 bases matching TRBD2. Germline assignment: CDR1 SGHRS and CDR2 YFSETQ. This CDR3 spans 19 amino acids. Trimming took 3 bases from V and 2 from J; bases not matched to a gene: 11. In DNA, the CDR3 is TGCGCCAGCAGCTCCCAGGGGATGGGACTAGCGGGGGGACAAGAGACCCAGTACTTC. This sequence encodes CASSSQGMGLAGGQETQYF.

In its sample, this clone was seen once. The chain combines TRBV7-3 with TRBJ2-3, with 9 bases matching TRBD2. Germline V gives CDR1 SGHTA, CDR2 FQGTGA. The trim removed 0 bases at V and 7 bases at J, leaving 8 bases unmatched. CDR3 length: 16 residues. DNA of the CDR3: TGTGCCAGCAGCTTAACGCTAGCGGGAAGGCTAAATACGCAGTATTTT. Protein: CASSLTLAGRLNTQYF.

This clone occurred once. The chain is built from TRBV7-6 and TRBJ2-7; 8 nucleotides agree with TRBD1. The CDR3 has 16 residues. Germline values: CDR1 SGHVS, CDR2 FNYEAQ. With V trimmed by 5 bases and J by 0 bases, 9 bases remained unmatched. The CDR3 coding sequence is TGTGCCAGCAGCCCACACCCAGGGGGCAGCTCCTACGAGCAGTACTTC. Translated: CASSPHPGGSSYEQYF.

The chain links TRBV7-9 to TRBJ1-1; 9 positions agree with TRBD1. The J segment lost 5 bases and the V segment lost 5 bases, leaving 9 bases of the junction unmatched. CDR3 length equals 15 residues. Per germline, CDR1 SEHNR and CDR2 FQNEAQ (reference sequence). CDR3 bases: TGTGCCAGCAGCCGCCGGGACAGGGTTTTGACTGAAGCTTTCTTT. Protein: CASSRRDRVLTEAFF.

In this sample, this clone turned up a few times. The chain couples TRBV2 to TRBJ1-6; 8 positions agree with TRBD1. J lost 6 bases, V lost 7 bases, and 8 bases had no gene match. In germline, CDR1 is SNHLY, CDR2 FYNNEI. The CDR3 length is 15 residues. In nucleotides, the CDR3 is TGTGCCAGCAAACCGGACAGGGTGGGTAATTCACCCCTCCACTTT. Encoded protein: CASKPDRVGNSPLHF.

J is TRBJ2-7 and V is TRBV6-5, with TRBD2 as a possible D gene (6 bases). Trimming removed 0 bases from V and 1 base from J, with 10 bases in between. This CDR3 is built from 15 residues. In germline, CDR1 is MNHEY, CDR2 SVGAGI. The CDR3 is CASSYSEEGSYEQYF. For the CDR3, the DNA is TGTGCCAGCAGTTACTCGGAGGAGGGTTCCTACGAGCAGTACTTC.

The CDR3 loop is CASSDEQGAQGYTF. The CDR3 region has the DNA TGTGCCAGCAGTGACGAACAGGGGGCGCAGGGCTACACCTTC. This sequence joins TRBV2 and TRBJ1-2, with 9 positions matching TRBD1. Germline V gene sequence: CDR1 SNHLY, CDR2 FYNNEI. Germline trimming cut 3 bases from V and 8 bases from J; bases unmatched to any gene: 7. CDR3 length equals 14 residues.